This passage covers 25 T cell receptor beta chains from one sample sequenced in a study of blood T cells in healthy people across ages. For the second PCR, which ran for about 7 to 12 cycles, a sample-barcoded 5' primer and a J-beta primer mix were used. MiXCR, run by TCRdb on the 5' RACE reads, gives a single entry per CDR3 protein. Among hundreds of thousands of distinct CDR3 sequences, less than 40% were seen once, and the ten largest hold approximately 15%. The material sequenced was blood. Receptors originate from a woman aged 80 or older in good health.

To note about this clonotype: A read error is possible here, since a much larger clone lies one base away. Here the CDR3 DNA reads TGCAGTGCCAAACGGGAGCGGGGGCCTACCTTTACTGAGACCCAGTTCTTC. It translates to CSAKRERGPTFTETQFF. The V gene is TRBV20-1, the J gene TRBJ2-5; TRBD2 agrees at 8 bases. The tail of the sequence fits TRBJ2-1 better, so the J call may be wrong. Germline CDR1 reads DFQATT; CDR2 reads SNEGSKA (reference sequence). This CDR3 is 17 amino acids long.

J is TRBJ1-1 and V is TRBV20-1; possibly TRBD1 for D (6 bases). V lost 1 base to trimming and J lost 4 bases, with 13 bases between them. CDR3 size: 14 residues. Germline-derived CDR1 and CDR2 are DFQATT and SNEGSKA (reference sequence). CDR3 amino acids: CSARGRGPSTEAFF. Here the CDR3 DNA reads TGCAGTGCTAGAGGTCGGGGGCCGAGCACTGAAGCTTTCTTT.

This clonotype came up many times. The chain links TRBV4-2 to TRBJ2-1; D might be TRBD2 (6 bases). The CDR3 extends over 16 amino acids. V lost 5 bases and J 2 bases, leaving 16 bases between the germline ends. Per the germline V gene, CDR1 is LGHNA and CDR2 is YNFKEQ. In nucleotides, the CDR3 is TGTGCCAGCAGCGCAACGCTAGCGTTGGCCTACAATGAGCAGTTCTTC. Amino acid sequence: CASSATLALAYNEQFF.

This clonotype came up a few times. The rearrangement links TRBV2 to TRBJ1-1; D might be TRBD1 (5 bases). Trimming stripped 6 bases from V and 3 bases from J, with 11 bases between. The CDR3 runs 13 residues. Germline CDR1 SNHLY, CDR2 FYNNEI. The CDR3 sequence is CASSPRDHTEAFF. The CDR3 DNA is TGTGCCAGCAGCCCCCGGGACCACACTGAAGCTTTCTTT.

As concerns this clonotype: A much larger clone sits a single nucleotide away, making a read error possible. This chain links TRBV2 with TRBJ2-4; 10 bases map to TRBD1. The CDR3 runs to 17 residues. The V gene end was trimmed by 11 bases and the J gene end by 1 base; junction bases not matched to a gene: 14. Per germline, CDR1 SNHLY and CDR2 FYNNEI. In DNA, the CDR3 is TGTGCCGGCAATACCGGGACAGGGGATCGGGCCAAAAACATTCAGTACTTC. It translates to CAGNTGTGDRAKNIQYF.

Regarding this clonotype: A single base separates this from a much larger clone, so it may be a read error. This chain links TRBV7-9 with TRBJ1-2; 10 bases are shared with TRBD1. CDR1 is SEHNR, CDR2 FQNEAQ, per germline (reference sequence). Trimming cost V 4 bases and J 6 bases; bases outside gene matches: 8. The CDR3 has 15 residues. CDR3 in amino acids: CASSSDRGQSDGYTF. CDR3 coding DNA: TGTGCCAGCAGCTCAGACAGGGGGCAAAGCGATGGCTACACCTTC.

The V gene is TRBV6-2 or TRBV6-3, the J gene TRBJ1-4, with TRBD1 matching over 9 bases. Germline CDR1 is MNHEY and CDR2 is SVGEGT. V was pared by 6 bases and J by 1 base, with 12 bases of the junction left unmatched. The CDR3 is made up of 18 amino acids. CDR3 sequence (DNA): TGTGCCAGCAGCCGCCACCGGGACAGGGCGGGAACTAATGAAAAACTGTTTTTT. Translation: CASSRHRDRAGTNEKLFF.

In DNA form, the CDR3 reads TGCGCCAGCAGCTTGAACGAGCAACACACTAAAGGTAAACGGTTCTTC. This codes for CASSLNEQHTKGKRFF. V and J are TRBV5-1 and TRBJ2-1, with D unclear. The CDR3 covers 16 residues. The V gene lost 1 base and the J gene lost 15 bases, with 26 bases spanning the gap. Germline values: CDR1 SGHRS, CDR2 YFSETQ.

Concerning this clonotype: A much bigger clone sits one base away, suggesting this may be a read error. The gene calls are TRBV12-3 or TRBV12-4 and TRBJ2-1; D is tentatively TRBD1 or TRBD2 (5 bases each). The CDR3 extends over 12 amino acids. Trimming shortened V by 8 bases and J by 8 bases, and 13 bases separated the two germline ends. The CDR3: CASAQRGHEQFF. The CDR3, as DNA: TGTGCCAGCGCACAGAGGGGCCATGAGCAGTTCTTC.

This sequence joins TRBV28 and TRBJ2-7; D tentatively reads TRBD1 or TRBD2 (5 bases each). CDR1 is MDHEN, CDR2 SYDVKM, per germline. The V gene lost 6 bases and the J gene lost 6 bases, with 18 bases spanning the gap. The CDR3 loop spans 14 amino acids. The CDR3, as DNA: TGTGCCAGCAGCAAGGGACGGGAAGAATGCGAGCAGTACTTC. It yields the protein CASSKGREECEQYF.

Many counts were recorded for this clonotype. The gene calls are TRBV4-3 and TRBJ1-1, with D unclear. The CDR3 covers 14 residues. Germline values: CDR1 LGHNA, CDR2 YSLEER. Trimming left V 0 bases short and J 0 bases short, with 5 bases between. The CDR3, as DNA: TGCGCCAGCAGCCAAGATCAAGTGAACACTGAAGCTTTCTTT. Translating it yields CASSQDQVNTEAFF.

This clonotype was observed many times. The chain recombines TRBV20-1 with TRBJ1-1; no clear D gene. V was pared by 0 bases and J by 5 bases, with 13 bases between. Germline loops: CDR1 DFQATT, CDR2 SNEGSKA (reference sequence). The CDR3 covers 14 residues. CDR3 in amino acids: CSARETNGMTEAFF. CDR3 coding DNA: TGCAGTGCTAGAGAGACCAACGGGATGACTGAAGCTTTCTTT.

The V call is TRBV6-2 or TRBV6-3, the J call TRBJ1-1; perhaps TRBD1 as D (5 bases). This CDR3 has 14 amino acids. Germline CDR1 is MNHEY and CDR2 is SVGEGT. Trimming stripped 6 bases from V and 6 bases from J, with 17 bases between. For the CDR3, the DNA is TGTGCCAGCAGCCCCTCGGGGGGGAAGGCTGAAGCTTTCTTT. Residues: CASSPSGGKAEAFF.

The sample holds a few counts of this clonotype. The chain is built from TRBV19 and TRBJ1-5; possibly TRBD1 for D (6 bases). CDR1 LNHDA and CDR2 SQIVND come from the germline V gene (reference sequence). Trimming removed 3 bases at V and 5 bases at J, with 17 bases between. The length of the CDR3 is 16 residues. The DNA for the CDR3 is TGTGCCAGTAGTATGGGGGATGGACAGATTGATCAGCCCCAGCATTTT. Translating gives CASSMGDGQIDQPQHF. Using reference TRBV19 and TRBJ1-5 for the parts outside the CDR3, the full variable domain is DGGITQSPKYLFRKEGQNVTLSCEQNLNHDAMYWYRQDPGQGLRLIYYSQIVNDFQKGDIAEGYSVSREKKESFPLTVTSAQKNPTAFYLCASSMGDGQIDQPQHFGDGTRLSIL.

The chain combines TRBV20-1 with TRBJ2-4; 11 nucleotides match TRBD2. The V and J ends lost 1 base and 2 bases, in that order; junction bases with no gene match: 4. The CDR3 length is 16 residues. The V gene's germline CDR1 is DFQATT and CDR2 SNEGSKA (reference sequence). DNA of the CDR3: TGCAGTGCTAGAGTGGCTAGCGGGGGGACCAAAAACATTCAGTACTTC. Residues: CSARVASGGTKNIQYF.

This clonotype was recorded many times. The J gene is TRBJ2-1, the V gene TRBV21-1; TRBD1 is the table's D call and was not checked against the DNA. TRBV21-1 is noted as a pseudogene. The CDR3 consists of 16 residues. CDR3 region: CASSPSLDRVANEQFF. CDR3 coding DNA: TGTGCCAGCAGCCCCAGCCTCGACAGGGTCGCCAATGAGCAGTTCTTC.

The chain has TRBV7-9 and TRBJ2-1, with 9 bases identical to TRBD2. CDR3 length equals 16 residues. Germline CDR1 reads SEHNR; CDR2 reads FQNEAQ (reference sequence). The J segment lost 10 bases and the V segment lost 4 bases, leaving 14 bases of the junction unmatched. CDR3 protein: CASSSHGGGASREQFF. The DNA of the CDR3 is TGTGCCAGCAGCTCCCACGGCGGGGGGGCCTCCCGCGAGCAGTTCTTC.

The chain has TRBV2 and TRBJ1-5, with D perhaps matching TRBD1 (5 bases). Deletions cut 1 base from V and 9 bases from J, with 16 bases between. The CDR3 contains 15 residues. CDR1 is SNHLY, CDR2 FYNNEI, per germline. In DNA form, the CDR3 reads TGTGCCAGCAGTGAAGGCTCATCAGGGATTTTGCCCCAGCATTTT. This codes for CASSEGSSGILPQHF.

Many counts were recorded for this clonotype. The rearrangement links TRBV3-1 to TRBJ2-7, with 8 bases fitting TRBD1. The CDR3 is made up of 15 amino acids. In germline, CDR1 is LGHDT, CDR2 YNNKEL (reference sequence). With V trimmed by 4 bases and J by 1 base, 6 bases remained unmatched. CDR3 DNA: TGTGCCAGCAGCCCCCGACAGGGGCTTTCCTACGAGCAGTACTTC. The encoded protein is CASSPRQGLSYEQYF.

This clonotype appeared a few times. This may stem from a read error, because a much larger clone lies one nucleotide away. This chain links TRBV15 with TRBJ2-5; TRBD1 agrees at 7 bases. Germline V gene sequence: CDR1 LNHNV, CDR2 YYDKDF (reference sequence). The CDR3 extends over 14 amino acids. Trimming at V came to 1 base and at J to 13 bases, leaving 12 bases not matched to a gene. As DNA, the CDR3 is TGTGCCACCAGCAGAGGGACAGGTCGTTATGAGCGGTACTTC. It encodes CATSRGTGRYERYF. Supplemented by reference TRBV15 and TRBJ2-5, the full variable domain reads DAMVIQNPRYQVTQFGKPVTLSCSQTLNHNVMYWYQQKSSQAPKLLFHYYDKDFNNEADTPDNFQSRRPNTSFCFLDIRSPGLGDTAMYLCATSRGTGRYERYFGPGTRLLVL.

This clonotype appeared a few times. The chain employs TRBV6-1 and TRBJ2-7; 7 nucleotides align to TRBD1. The CDR3 runs 14 residues. Germline CDR1 is MNHNS and CDR2 is SASEGT. V trimming: 5 bases; J trimming: 4 bases; junction bases outside the gene matches: 8. The CDR3 is CASSPVRGLYEQYF. Written as DNA, the CDR3 is TGTGCCAGCAGTCCAGTTAGGGGGCTATACGAGCAGTACTTC.

This clonotype was found a few times. The DNA of the CDR3 is TGTGCCAGCAGCTTAGGGTTCAGCGCCGGGGAGCTGTTTTTT. This gives the protein CASSLGFSAGELFF. The chain uses TRBV7-2 and TRBJ2-2, with unresolved D. Trimming cost V 1 base and J 6 bases, with 9 bases left between them. CDR3 length equals 14 residues. Germline V gene sequence: CDR1 SGHTA, CDR2 FQGNSA.

This clonotype was seen a handful of times. This clone may be a read error of a much larger clone one base away. This chain uses TRBV20-1 with TRBJ2-5, with 9 bases lining up with TRBD2. Germline V gives CDR1 DFQATT, CDR2 SNEGSKA (reference sequence). V gave up 3 bases and J gave up 11 bases; unmatched junction bases: 13. This CDR3 comprises 14 residues. CDR3 nucleotide sequence: TGCAGTGCTAGGGGCGGGGGGGACAGCAATGAGCAGTACTTC. Translated, it gives CSARGGGDSNEQYF.

This chain joins TRBV28 and TRBJ2-3; 8 bases map to TRBD2. Germline V gene data show CDR1 as MDHEN and CDR2 as SYDVKM. The J segment lost 5 bases and the V segment lost 6 bases, leaving 7 bases of the junction unmatched. This CDR3 spans 14 amino acids. CDR3 in amino acids: CASSLGLDIDTQYF. The CDR3, as DNA: TGTGCCAGCAGCTTGGGACTAGACATAGATACGCAGTATTTT.

This clonotype has at least ten counts. The chain combines TRBV20-1 with TRBJ2-1; D unresolved. The CDR3 is 14 amino acids. V lost 2 bases to trimming and J lost 4 bases, with 12 bases between them. Germline V gives CDR1 DFQATT, CDR2 SNEGSKA (reference sequence). The CDR3 sequence is CSARLVDRYNEQFF. In nucleotides, the CDR3 is TGCAGTGCTAGACTAGTCGATCGTTACAATGAGCAGTTCTTC.